This section outlines one T cell receptor beta chain sequence together with its context. Its antigen is as yet unknown. V was trimmed by 4 bases and J by 6 bases, leaving 7 bases between them. The CDR3 sequence is 12 residues long. Germline CDR1 is MNHEY and CDR2 is SVGEGT. The sample comes from a study of T cell responses to AZD1222 COVID-19 vaccine. Study-wide findings and caveats: The donor group comprised mostly white British people and more females; the analysis possibly underestimated clonal diversity. Regions 160-218 and 743-854 held dominance among vaccine-associated CD4 TCRs, which spanned spike.

Some clones are missing from TCRdb's copy, which holds only in-frame ones; the method was immunoSEQ multiplex PCR. The sample carries some 87,000 clones, 85% to 90% recorded once. This sample comprised peripheral blood, obtained on day 0 of AZD1222 vaccination. The TCR comes from an adult in good health. The V gene is TRBV6-2 or TRBV6-3, the J gene TRBJ1-5; D may be TRBD1 (5 bases). In DNA form, the CDR3 reads TGTGCCAGCAGTTCCAGGGTTCAGCCCCAGCATTTT. Translated, it gives CASSSRVQPQHF.